The entry that follows covers one T cell receptor beta chain sequence. V lost 0 bases and J 6 bases, leaving 15 bases between the germline ends. The germline gives CDR1 SGHRS, CDR2 YFSETQ. CDR3 length: 15 residues. Some clones are missing from TCRdb's copy, which holds only in-frame ones; the method was immunoSEQ multiplex PCR. The repertoire holds about 1 million clones, with about 75% as singletons. The data stem from a study of shared clonotypes between healthy human individuals. Sequenced material: memory CD4+ T cells sorted from blood. Subset indicated: CD45RA-negative fraction. This TCR came from a man between 18 and 29 years old in good health. This chain links TRBV5-1 with TRBJ1-1, with a tentative D call TRBD1 (5 bases). CDR3 sequence: CASSLAPGLESEAFF. The CDR3, as DNA: TGCGCCAGCAGCTTGGCGCCAGGGCTCGAGTCTGAAGCTTTCTTT.